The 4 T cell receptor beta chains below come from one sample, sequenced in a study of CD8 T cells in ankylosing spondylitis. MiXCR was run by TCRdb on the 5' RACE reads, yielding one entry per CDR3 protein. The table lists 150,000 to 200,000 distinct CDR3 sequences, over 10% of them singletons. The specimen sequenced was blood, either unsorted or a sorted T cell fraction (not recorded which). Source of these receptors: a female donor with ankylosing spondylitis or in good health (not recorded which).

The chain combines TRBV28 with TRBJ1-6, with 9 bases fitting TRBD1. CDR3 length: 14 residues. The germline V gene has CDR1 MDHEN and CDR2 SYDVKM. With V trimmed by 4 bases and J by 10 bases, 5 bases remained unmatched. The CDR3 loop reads CASSWDRDSSPLHF. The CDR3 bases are TGTGCCAGCAGTTGGGACAGGGATTCGTCACCCCTCCACTTT.

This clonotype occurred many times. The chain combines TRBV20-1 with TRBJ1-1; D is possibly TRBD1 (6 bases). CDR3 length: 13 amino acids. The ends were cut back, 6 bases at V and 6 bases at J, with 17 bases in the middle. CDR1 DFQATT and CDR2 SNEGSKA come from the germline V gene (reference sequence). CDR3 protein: CSARTGLGAEAFF. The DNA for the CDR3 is TGCAGTGCACGTACAGGGTTGGGGGCTGAAGCTTTCTTT.

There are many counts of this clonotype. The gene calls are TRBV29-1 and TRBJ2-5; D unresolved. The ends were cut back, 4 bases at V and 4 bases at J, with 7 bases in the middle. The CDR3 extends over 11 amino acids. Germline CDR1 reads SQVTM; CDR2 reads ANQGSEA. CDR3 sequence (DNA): TGCAGCGTTGTCCCGGGAGAGACCCAGTACTTC. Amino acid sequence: CSVVPGETQYF.

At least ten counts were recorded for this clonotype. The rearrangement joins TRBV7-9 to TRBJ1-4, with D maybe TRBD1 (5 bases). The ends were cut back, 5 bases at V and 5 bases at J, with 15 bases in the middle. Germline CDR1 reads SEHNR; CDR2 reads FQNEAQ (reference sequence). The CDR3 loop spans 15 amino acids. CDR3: CASSPAGRQNEKLFF. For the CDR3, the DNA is TGTGCCAGCAGCCCCGCGGGACGGCAGAATGAAAAACTGTTTTTT.